This is a list of T cell receptor beta chains from one sample in a study of T cells in Graves' hyperthyroidism and ophthalmopathy. One entry per CDR3 protein, called by TCRdb with MiXCR from the multiplex PCR reads. This sample yields a few hundred thousand distinct CDR3 sequences, of which around 15% are seen a single time; approximately 15% belongs to the top ten. Sequenced material: blood. These receptors were taken from a middle-aged woman with Graves' hyperthyroidism. The conserved cysteine and the conserved F or W are not part of the CDR3 here. Each record gives: clone size, V gene, CDR3 protein. Size values are once, few and many counts, or a class for expanded clones, and some rows have none.

clone size: many
V gene: TRBV10-3
CDR3 protein: AITESGDGYT

clone size: few
V gene: TRBV20-1
CDR3 protein: SAREVAKNIQY

clone size: many
V gene: TRBV20-1
CDR3 protein: SARDQGFNQPQH

clone size: many
V gene: TRBV30
CDR3 protein: AWSKNLGNNQPQH

clone size: few
V gene: TRBV5-1
CDR3 protein: ASSQSGRDNNEQF

clone size: many
V gene: TRBV18
CDR3 protein: ASSRETATEAF

clone size: many
V gene: TRBV12-3/TRBV12-4
CDR3 protein: ANALFWDTQY

clone size: few
V gene: TRBV29-1
CDR3 protein: SVVRSPSSLQGVGGTDTQY

clone size: -
V gene: TRBV4-1
CDR3 protein: ASSQLSRDYKQY

clone size: many
V gene: TRBV10-3
CDR3 protein: AISETPTGAGYEQY

clone size: many
V gene: TRBV2
CDR3 protein: ASSETGLQPQH

clone size: -
V gene: TRBV28
CDR3 protein: ASSLGTGGPYSNQPQH

clone size: many
V gene: TRBV6-1
CDR3 protein: ASSSGNYGYT

clone size: -
V gene: TRBV5-1
CDR3 protein: ASSLDLNEQF

clone size: many
V gene: TRBV6-1
CDR3 protein: ASSRQGGMDTEAF

clone size: many
V gene: TRBV6-1
CDR3 protein: ASNRDGKNTEAF

clone size: -
V gene: TRBV27
CDR3 protein: ASSASPGTGSYEQY

clone size: -
V gene: TRBV9
CDR3 protein: ASSVWRVSSYNEQF

clone size: many
V gene: TRBV10-3
CDR3 protein: AIAAFGSGNTIY

clone size: -
V gene: TRBV6-2/TRBV6-3
CDR3 protein: ATGLPNIYEQY

clone size: few
V gene: TRBV28
CDR3 protein: ASSDSPRFSGYT

clone size: many
V gene: TRBV5-1
CDR3 protein: ASRKNTGELF

clone size: many
V gene: TRBV7-2
CDR3 protein: ASSLEGAGRTEAF

clone size: many
V gene: TRBV28
CDR3 protein: ASSLVRPNTEAF

clone size: few
V gene: TRBV7-2
CDR3 protein: ASSLYRGDYEQY

clone size: few
V gene: TRBV14
CDR3 protein: ASSQVSQKTSGRAEQY

clone size: -
V gene: TRBV3-1
CDR3 protein: ASSQGLANTGELF

clone size: few
V gene: TRBV3-1
CDR3 protein: ASSLGQGASFSGNTIY

clone size: many
V gene: TRBV28
CDR3 protein: ASSKDSTGGTQY

clone size: few
V gene: TRBV7-9
CDR3 protein: ASSPPPVIQANGGYEQY

clone size: -
V gene: TRBV4-1
CDR3 protein: ASSHQRDGAYNEQF

clone size: many
V gene: TRBV28
CDR3 protein: ASGTSGSGTGELF

clone size: many
V gene: TRBV3-1
CDR3 protein: ASSQNTGELF

clone size: -
V gene: TRBV15
CDR3 protein: ATSRLQGIPSGNTIY

clone size: many
V gene: TRBV7-3
CDR3 protein: ASGLAANTGELF

clone size: many
V gene: TRBV6-1
CDR3 protein: ASRRTEYEQY

clone size: many
V gene: TRBV20-1
CDR3 protein: SVPSRTAADEAF

clone size: many
V gene: TRBV29-1
CDR3 protein: SVGTGVRDGYT

clone size: many
V gene: TRBV7-8
CDR3 protein: ASSLRVGNEQF